Presented here are 24 T cell receptor beta chains from one specimen sequenced in a study of T cell responses to AZD1222 COVID-19 vaccine. Clones were read by immunoSEQ multiplex PCR, and TCRdb kept only the in-frame ones, dropping some. The sample contains some 150,000 clones, under 95% of which appear only once. The source was peripheral blood, collected on day 0 of AZD1222 vaccination. The receptors were sampled from an adult in good health.

CDR3 in DNA: TGTGCCAGCAGTTCTGCGAGCGGGAGAGGTGGGGAGACCCAGTACTTC. The encoded protein is CASSSASGRGGETQYF. V and J are TRBV28 and TRBJ2-5; 8 bases line up with TRBD2. After removal of 4 bases from V and 5 bases from J, the junction contained 12 bases not matched to a gene. The germline gives CDR1 MDHEN, CDR2 SYDVKM. CDR3 length: 16 residues. Looking up the rest from reference TRBV28 and TRBJ2-5 gives the full variable domain: DVKVTQSSRYLVKRTGEKVFLECVQDMDHENMFWYRQDPGLGLRLIYFSYDVKMKEKGDIPEGYSVSREKKERFSLILESASTNQTSMYLCASSSASGRGGETQYFGPGTRLLVL.

The V call is TRBV5-4, the J call TRBJ2-1; weak D call: TRBD2 (5 bases). Trimming cost V 0 bases and J 7 bases, with 8 bases left between them. Germline V gives CDR1 SGHNT, CDR2 YYREEE (reference sequence). The CDR3 loop spans 13 amino acids. Written as DNA, the CDR3 is TGTGCCAGCAGCTTGGGAGCGGAGAATGAGCAGTTCTTC. Encoded protein: CASSLGAENEQFF.

This chain joins TRBV24-1 and TRBJ1-2; D is unresolved. V lost 8 bases and J 0 bases, leaving 12 bases between the germline ends. Germline V CDR1 and CDR2: KGHDR, SFDVKD. This CDR3 region has 14 residues. In DNA form, the CDR3 reads TGTGCCACCACCGCCAAGGGTGCTAACTATGGCTACACCTTC. Translated, it gives CATTAKGANYGYTF.

This CDR3 is CASSYSYGSNTEAFF. The CDR3 DNA follows: TGTGCCAGCAGTTACTCGTACGGATCTAACACTGAAGCTTTCTTT. The V and J genes are TRBV6-5 and TRBJ1-1; no clear D. Trimming shortened V by 0 bases and J by 2 bases, and 10 bases separated the two germline ends. Germline lookup yields CDR1 MNHEY and CDR2 SVGAGI. The CDR3 has 15 residues.

Here the CDR3 reads CASSSSPGAGTEAFF. The CDR3 DNA sequence: TGTGCCAGCAGCTCAAGCCCGGGGGCGGGTACTGAAGCTTTCTTT. The chain combines TRBV7-2 with TRBJ1-1, with D possibly being TRBD1 (6 bases). The CDR3 extends over 15 amino acids. Trimming took off 4 bases at V and 5 bases at J, with 17 bases between the two ends. Germline V gene lookup returns CDR1 SGHTA and CDR2 FQGNSA. The full variable domain, completed using reference TRBV7-2 and TRBJ1-1, is GAGVSQSPSNKVTEKGKDVELRCDPISGHTALYWYRQSLGQGLEFLIYFQGNSAPDKSGLPSDRFSAERTGGSVSTLTIQRTQQEDSAVYLCASSSSPGAGTEAFFGQGTRLTVV.

On this clone itself: Within the sample, other DNA sequences also encode this same CDR3. V and J are TRBV5-1 and TRBJ1-1; D remains unclear. The CDR3 length is 13 residues. Germline-derived CDR1 and CDR2 are SGHRS and YFSETQ. V was pared by 2 bases and J by 3 bases, with 8 bases between. CDR3 loop: CASSLVGDTEAFF. The CDR3 DNA is TGCGCCAGCAGCTTAGTCGGGGACACTGAAGCTTTCTTT.

The chain links TRBV4-2 to TRBJ2-1, with 8 bases matching TRBD1. J gave up 7 bases and V 4 bases, and 9 bases lay outside the gene matches. There are 15 residues in the CDR3. The germline V gene has CDR1 LGHNA and CDR2 YNFKEQ. The CDR3 here is CASSPGGLRVNEQFF. The CDR3 nucleotides read TGTGCCAGCAGCCCAGGGGGCCTCAGGGTAAATGAGCAGTTCTTC.

This clone has just one count. CDR3 DNA sequence: TGCGCCAGCAGCCTTTGGACAGGGATCGATCAGCCCCAGCATTTT. Translation: CASSLWTGIDQPQHF. The chain has TRBV4-1 and TRBJ1-5; 8 positions match TRBD1. V shed 4 bases and J 5 bases; nucleotides not matched to a gene: 7. The germline V gene has CDR1 MGHRA and CDR2 YSYEKL. The length of the CDR3 is 15 residues.

V is TRBV9 and J is TRBJ2-1; possibly TRBD1 for D (5 bases). Between the trimmed V and J ends, which lost 0 bases and 3 bases, there was a span of 7 bases. The CDR3 length is 14 residues. The germline V gene has CDR1 SGDLS and CDR2 YYNGEE. The CDR3 DNA reads TGTGCCAGCAGCGTAGAAGGGGACTACAATGAGCAGTTCTTC. Its translation: CASSVEGDYNEQFF.

CDR3 sequence reads: CASRKRGASAYEQYF. The CDR3 DNA reads TGTGCCAGCAGAAAACGAGGGGCTAGCGCTTACGAGCAGTACTTC. The chain employs TRBV28 and TRBJ2-7; the D gene is possibly TRBD2 (6 bases). Deletions cut 6 bases from V and 4 bases from J, with 19 bases between. The CDR3 loop spans 15 amino acids. Per germline, CDR1 MDHEN and CDR2 SYDVKM.

The chain has TRBV7-2 and TRBJ2-3; D ambiguous. CDR3 length equals 14 residues. V lost 3 bases, J lost 6 bases, and 13 bases lay in between. CDR1 and CDR2 from the germline V gene are SGHTA and FQGNSA. In nucleotides, the CDR3 is TGTGCCAGCAGCTTGCCTAGAACCTCGGATACGCAGTATTTT. It translates to CASSLPRTSDTQYF.

CDR3 nucleotides: TGTGCCAGCTCACCTAAGGGCCTAGCAGGAGGTTCTGGGGCCAACGTCCTGACTTTC. Its protein product is CASSPKGLAGGSGANVLTF. This chain uses TRBV18 with TRBJ2-6; D perhaps matches TRBD2 (5 bases). Trimming left V 3 bases short and J 1 base short, with 19 bases between. Germline lookup yields CDR1 KGHSH and CDR2 LQKENI. The CDR3 contains 19 residues.

J is TRBJ2-2 and V is TRBV29-1; 8 bases line up with TRBD1. The CDR3 sequence is 12 residues long. Losses at the gene ends were 8 bases for V and 4 bases for J; bases not matched to a gene: 3. Germline-derived CDR1 and CDR2 are SQVTM and ANQGSEA. CDR3 sequence: CSFDRGTGELFF. The DNA of the CDR3 is TGCAGCTTCGACAGGGGCACCGGGGAGCTGTTTTTT.

The V gene is TRBV6-5, the J gene TRBJ2-1; 10 bases agree with TRBD1. The germline CDR1 and CDR2 sequences are MNHEY and SVGAGI. V lost 2 bases and J lost 6; bases outside the gene matches: 7. The CDR3 has 16 amino acids. CDR3 sequence (DNA): TGTGCCAGCAGTTACCGTGCCGGGACAGGGGCCAATGAGCAGTTCTTC. Its protein product is CASSYRAGTGANEQFF.

The V gene is TRBV5-1, the J gene TRBJ2-3, with 9 bases aligning to TRBD1. The CDR3 is made up of 17 amino acids. Germline values: CDR1 SGHRS, CDR2 YFSETQ. J lost 0 bases, V lost 4 bases, and 9 bases had no gene match. The CDR3 coding sequence is TGCGCCAGCAGCCTAGCCCCGGGACAGGGTAGCACAGATACGCAGTATTTT. It codes for CASSLAPGQGSTDTQYF.

The chain employs TRBV7-2 and TRBJ2-1; 12 nucleotides align to TRBD2. Trimming at V came to 7 bases and at J to 1 base, leaving 5 bases not matched to a gene. This CDR3 has 16 residues. Germline CDR1 is SGHTA and CDR2 is FQGNSA. The CDR3 region has the DNA TGTGCCAGCACCCGGACTAGCGGGGAGTCCTACAATGAGCAGTTCTTC. Translating it yields CASTRTSGESYNEQFF.

This chain uses TRBV6-5 with TRBJ2-1; the match to TRBD2 covers 12 bases. Germline CDR1 is MNHEY and CDR2 is SVGAGI. With 6 bases clipped from V and 5 bases from J, the junction kept 5 bases outside the gene matches. CDR3 size: 15 residues. CDR3 amino acids: CASRTSGGLHNEQFF. The CDR3, as DNA: TGTGCCAGCAGGACTAGCGGGGGCCTCCACAATGAGCAGTTCTTC.

V and J are TRBV5-3 and TRBJ2-1; 10 bases fit TRBD2. TRBV5-3 is filed as an ORF, its function uncertain. This CDR3 spans 18 amino acids. Losses at the gene ends were 7 bases for V and 9 bases for J; bases not matched to a gene: 22. For the CDR3, the DNA is TGTGCCAGAGGTCTTCCGGGGGCTAGCGGGAGCGAAGGGTGTGAGCAGTTCTTC. Protein sequence: CARGLPGASGSEGCEQFF.

CDR3 region: CASSAPSSGNTIYF. In nucleotides, the CDR3 is TGCGCCAGCAGCGCCCCGAGCTCTGGAAACACCATATATTTT. This chain uses TRBV4-1 with TRBJ1-3; no clear D gene. Germline V gene sequence: CDR1 MGHRA, CDR2 YSYEKL. This CDR3 has 14 residues. Trimming shortened V by 5 bases and J by 0 bases, and 8 bases separated the two germline ends.

This rearrangement joins TRBV19 to TRBJ1-1; 9 bases align to TRBD1. This CDR3 spans 14 amino acids. Germline V lookup: CDR1 LNHDA, CDR2 SQIVND (reference sequence). V shed 9 bases and J 2 bases; nucleotides not matched to a gene: 7. CDR3 bases: TGTGCCAGCCACAAGGGACAGGGAAACACTGAAGCTTTCTTT. Amino acid sequence: CASHKGQGNTEAFF.

This chain joins TRBV7-9 and TRBJ2-3, with D uncertain. Trimming left V 4 bases short and J 5 bases short, with 16 bases between. Germline CDR1 SEHNR, CDR2 FQNEAQ (reference sequence). This CDR3 has 15 amino acids. CDR3 in DNA: TGTGCCAGCAGCTCCCCCCCCCGACCGAGAGATACGCAGTATTTT. Its protein product is CASSSPPRPRDTQYF. The full variable domain, in which reference TRBV7-9 and TRBJ2-3 provide the parts outside the CDR3, is DTGVSQNPRHKITKRGQNVTFRCDPISEHNRLYWYRQTLGQGPEFLTYFQNEAQLEKSRLLSDRFSAERPKGSFSTLEIQRTEQGDSAMYLCASSSPPRPRDTQYFGPGTRLTVL.

This rearrangement joins TRBV7-9 to TRBJ2-7, with unresolved D. The germline V gene has CDR1 SEHNR and CDR2 FQNEAQ (reference sequence). The CDR3 consists of 11 residues. Trimming left V 3 bases short and J 2 bases short, with 2 bases between. This chain's CDR3 is CASSFPYEQYF. The DNA for the CDR3 is TGTGCCAGCAGCTTCCCCTACGAGCAGTACTTC.

The chain carries TRBV12-3 or TRBV12-4 and TRBJ1-3; D gene ambiguous. The V end was cut by 2 bases, the J end by 8 bases, with 7 bases between. This CDR3 region has 12 residues. CDR3 in amino acids: CASSLYGDTIYF. The DNA of the CDR3 is TGTGCCAGCAGTTTATATGGGGACACCATATATTTT.

CDR3 bases: TGCGCCAGCAGCTTGGGGATTAACACTGAAGCTTTCTTT. Its translation: CASSLGINTEAFF. The chain employs TRBV5-1 and TRBJ1-1; D is uncertain. This CDR3 is 13 amino acids long. Deletions cut 0 bases from V and 2 bases from J, with 5 bases between. Germline CDR1 is SGHRS and CDR2 is YFSETQ.